A selection of T cell receptor beta chains follows, all from one sample in a study of blood T cells in healthy people across ages. TCRdb processed the 5' RACE reads anew with MiXCR; each CDR3 protein has one entry. Among roughly 1,500,000 distinct CDR3 sequences listed, 34% were seen once. Source material: blood. The receptor set was obtained from a woman aged 25 to 45 in good health. Each CDR3 is given with its conserved first and last residue. D genes are given only for firm matches. Size tells how often a clone was seen (once, few, many) or the class of an expanded clone, and some rows leave it out.

clone size: .
D gene: TRBD2
V gene: TRBV20-1
J gene: TRBJ2-1
CDR3 protein: CSAGRSGGNEQFF
CDR3 DNA: TGCAGTGCGGGGAGGAGCGGGGGCAATGAGCAGTTCTTC

clone size: .
D gene: .
V gene: TRBV10-1
J gene: TRBJ2-1
CDR3 protein: CACSESGASTFNEQFF
CDR3 DNA: TGCGCCTGCAGTGAGTCCGGTGCCTCGACCTTCAATGAGCAGTTCTTC

clone size: few
D gene: TRBD2
V gene: TRBV3-1
J gene: TRBJ2-1
CDR3 protein: CASSHTSGGANEQFF
CDR3 DNA: TGTGCCAGCAGCCATACTAGCGGGGGGGCCAATGAGCAGTTCTTC

clone size: .
D gene: TRBD2
V gene: TRBV18
J gene: TRBJ2-1
CDR3 protein: CASSPIAGAVNEQFF
CDR3 DNA: TGTGCCAGCTCTCCTATAGCGGGAGCTGTCAATGAGCAGTTCTTC

clone size: few
D gene: .
V gene: TRBV2
J gene: TRBJ2-6
CDR3 protein: CAGSSGANVLTF
CDR3 DNA: TGTGCTGGGAGCTCTGGGGCCAACGTCCTGACTTTC

clone size: .
D gene: TRBD1
V gene: TRBV19
J gene: TRBJ2-7
CDR3 protein: CASRRGQSSYEQYF
CDR3 DNA: TGTGCCAGTAGACGGGGACAGAGCTCCTACGAGCAGTACTTC

clone size: .
D gene: .
V gene: TRBV7-6
J gene: TRBJ2-3
CDR3 protein: CASSLAGRLDTQYF
CDR3 DNA: TGTGCCAGCAGCTTGGCGGGGCGGTTGGATACGCAGTATTTT

clone size: .
D gene: TRBD2
V gene: TRBV20-1
J gene: TRBJ2-7
CDR3 protein: CSARTSGSLYEQYF
CDR3 DNA: TGCAGTGCGAGGACTAGCGGGAGCCTCTACGAGCAGTACTTC

clone size: .
D gene: .
V gene: TRBV5-1
J gene: TRBJ1-1
CDR3 protein: CASSLGLVNTEAFF
CDR3 DNA: TGCGCCAGCAGCTTGGGGTTAGTGAACACTGAAGCTTTCTTT

clone size: .
D gene: TRBD2
V gene: TRBV13
J gene: TRBJ2-5
CDR3 protein: CASSLGGGLAGAETQYF
CDR3 DNA: TGTGCCAGCAGCTTAGGCGGCGGACTAGCGGGCGCCGAAACCCAGTACTTC

clone size: .
D gene: .
V gene: TRBV11-2
J gene: TRBJ2-7
CDR3 protein: CASSLGTAISYEQYF
CDR3 DNA: TGTGCCAGCAGCTTAGGGACAGCAATCTCCTACGAGCAGTACTTC

clone size: .
D gene: .
V gene: TRBV15
J gene: TRBJ1-1
CDR3 protein: CATRWGDLNTEAFF
CDR3 DNA: TGTGCCACCCGCTGGGGCGATTTGAACACTGAAGCTTTCTTT

clone size: few
D gene: .
V gene: TRBV7-2
J gene: TRBJ1-1
CDR3 protein: CASSLVVPTEAFF
CDR3 DNA: TGTGCCAGCAGCTTAGTTGTCCCAACTGAAGCTTTCTTT

clone size: .
D gene: TRBD1
V gene: TRBV9
J gene: TRBJ2-7
CDR3 protein: CASSPSRDRGTYEQYF
CDR3 DNA: TGTGCCAGCAGCCCAAGCCGGGACAGGGGGACCTACGAGCAGTACTTC

clone size: .
D gene: .
V gene: TRBV28
J gene: TRBJ2-1
CDR3 protein: CASSLSALEQFF
CDR3 DNA: TGTGCCAGCAGTTTGTCGGCTCTTGAGCAGTTCTTC

clone size: many
D gene: .
V gene: TRBV20-1
J gene: TRBJ1-2
CDR3 protein: CSARDRGYYGYTF
CDR3 DNA: TGCAGTGCTAGAGATCGGGGTTACTATGGCTACACCTTC

clone size: few
D gene: .
V gene: TRBV12-3/TRBV12-4
J gene: TRBJ1-2
CDR3 protein: CASSLGSTNTF
CDR3 DNA: TGTGCCAGCAGTTTAGGAAGTACGAACACCTTC

clone size: once
D gene: TRBD2
V gene: TRBV6-1
J gene: TRBJ2-2
CDR3 protein: CAESIAGLNTGELFF
CDR3 DNA: TGTGCCGAATCGATAGCGGGATTGAACACCGGGGAGCTGTTTTTT

clone size: many
D gene: .
V gene: TRBV27
J gene: TRBJ1-4
CDR3 protein: CASSFTGTATNEKLFF
CDR3 DNA: TGTGCCAGCAGTTTCACCGGGACGGCAACTAATGAAAAACTGTTTTTT

clone size: .
D gene: TRBD2
V gene: TRBV10-3
J gene: TRBJ2-2
CDR3 protein: CPINRGAGELFF
CDR3 DNA: TGTCCCATCAATCGGGGGGCCGGGGAGCTGTTTTTT

clone size: .
D gene: .
V gene: TRBV6-6
J gene: TRBJ1-5
CDR3 protein: CASSYFMADYSNQPQHF
CDR3 DNA: TGTGCCAGCAGTTACTTTATGGCCGACTATAGCAATCAGCCCCAGCATTTT

clone size: few
D gene: .
V gene: TRBV6-1
J gene: TRBJ2-4
CDR3 protein: CASSEQTRYPDIQYF
CDR3 DNA: TGTGCCAGCAGTGAACAGACTAGGTATCCGGACATTCAGTACTTC

clone size: .
D gene: .
V gene: TRBV4-1
J gene: TRBJ1-5
CDR3 protein: CASSRDPGREISQPRHF
CDR3 DNA: TGCGCCAGCAGCCGAGATCCGGGCAGGGAAATAAGTCAGCCCCGGCATTTT

clone size: .
D gene: TRBD1
V gene: TRBV5-8
J gene: TRBJ1-2
CDR3 protein: CASSKVLGGPHYGYTF
CDR3 DNA: TGTGCCAGCAGCAAGGTGCTAGGGGGCCCTCACTATGGCTACACCTTC